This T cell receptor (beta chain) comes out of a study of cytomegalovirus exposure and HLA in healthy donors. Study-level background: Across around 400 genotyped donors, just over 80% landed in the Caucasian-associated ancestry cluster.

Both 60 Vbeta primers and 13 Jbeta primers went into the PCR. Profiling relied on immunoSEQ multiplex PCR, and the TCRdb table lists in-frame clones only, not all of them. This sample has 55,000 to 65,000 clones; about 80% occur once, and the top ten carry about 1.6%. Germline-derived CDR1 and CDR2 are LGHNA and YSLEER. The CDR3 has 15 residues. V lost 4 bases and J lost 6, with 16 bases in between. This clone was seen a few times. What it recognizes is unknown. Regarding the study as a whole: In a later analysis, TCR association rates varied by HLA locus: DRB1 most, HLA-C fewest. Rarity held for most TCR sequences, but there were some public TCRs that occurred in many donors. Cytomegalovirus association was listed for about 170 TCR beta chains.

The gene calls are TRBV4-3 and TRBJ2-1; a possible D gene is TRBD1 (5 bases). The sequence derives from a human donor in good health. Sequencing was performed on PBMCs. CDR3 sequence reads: CASSPYPRQINEQFF. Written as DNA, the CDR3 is TGCGCCAGCAGCCCCTACCCCCGACAGATCAATGAGCAGTTCTTC.